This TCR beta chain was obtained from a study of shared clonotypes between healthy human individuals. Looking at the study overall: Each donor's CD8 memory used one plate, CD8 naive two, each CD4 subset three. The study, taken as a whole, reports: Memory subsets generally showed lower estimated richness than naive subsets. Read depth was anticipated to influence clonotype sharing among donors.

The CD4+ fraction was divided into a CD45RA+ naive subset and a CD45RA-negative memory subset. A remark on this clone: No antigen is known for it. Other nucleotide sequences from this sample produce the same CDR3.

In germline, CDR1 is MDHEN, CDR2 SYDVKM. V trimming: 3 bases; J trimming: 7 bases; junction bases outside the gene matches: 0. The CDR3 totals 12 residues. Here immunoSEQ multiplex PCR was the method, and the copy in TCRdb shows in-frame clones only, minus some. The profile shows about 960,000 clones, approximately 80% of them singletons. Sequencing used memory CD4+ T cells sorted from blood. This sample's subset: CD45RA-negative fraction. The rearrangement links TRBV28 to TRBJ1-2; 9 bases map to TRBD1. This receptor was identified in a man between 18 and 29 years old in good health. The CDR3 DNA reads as TGTGCCAGCAGTTTGACAGGGGGTGGCTACACCTTC. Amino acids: CASSLTGGGYTF.